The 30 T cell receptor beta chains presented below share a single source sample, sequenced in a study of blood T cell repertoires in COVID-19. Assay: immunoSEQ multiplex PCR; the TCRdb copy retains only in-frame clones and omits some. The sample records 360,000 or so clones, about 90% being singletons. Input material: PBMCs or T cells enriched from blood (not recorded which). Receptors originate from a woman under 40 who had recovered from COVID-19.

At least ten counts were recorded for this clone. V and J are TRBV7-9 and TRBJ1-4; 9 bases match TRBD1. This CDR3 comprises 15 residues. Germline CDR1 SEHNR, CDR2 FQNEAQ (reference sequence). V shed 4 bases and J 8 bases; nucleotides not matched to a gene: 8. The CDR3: CASSYTGQGGEKLFF. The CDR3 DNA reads TGTGCCAGCAGCTATACGGGACAGGGAGGCGAAAAACTGTTTTTT.

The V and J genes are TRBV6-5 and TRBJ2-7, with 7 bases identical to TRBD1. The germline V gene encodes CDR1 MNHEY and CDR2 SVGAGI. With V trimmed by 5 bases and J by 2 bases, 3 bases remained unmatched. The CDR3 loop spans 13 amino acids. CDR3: CASSRDSPYEQYF. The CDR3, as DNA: TGTGCCAGCAGTCGGGACAGCCCCTACGAGCAGTACTTC.

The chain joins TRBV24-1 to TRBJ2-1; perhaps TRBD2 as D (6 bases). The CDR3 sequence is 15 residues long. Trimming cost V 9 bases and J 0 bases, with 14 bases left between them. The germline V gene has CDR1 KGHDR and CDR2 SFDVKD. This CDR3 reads CATSRRGTSYNEQFF. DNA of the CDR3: TGTGCCACCTCGAGGCGGGGAACCTCCTACAATGAGCAGTTCTTC.

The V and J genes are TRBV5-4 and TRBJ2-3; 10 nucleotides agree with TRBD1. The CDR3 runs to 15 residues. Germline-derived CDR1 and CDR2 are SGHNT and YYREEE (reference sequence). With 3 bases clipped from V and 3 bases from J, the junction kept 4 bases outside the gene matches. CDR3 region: CASSYRQGATDTQYF. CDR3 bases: TGTGCCAGCAGCTATCGACAGGGGGCTACAGATACGCAGTATTTT.

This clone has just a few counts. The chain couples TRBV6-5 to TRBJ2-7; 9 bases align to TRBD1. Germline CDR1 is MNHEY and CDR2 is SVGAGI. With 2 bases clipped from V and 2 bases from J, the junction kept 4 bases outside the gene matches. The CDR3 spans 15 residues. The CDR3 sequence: CASSYGTGQTYEQYF. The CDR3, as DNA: TGTGCCAGCAGTTACGGGACAGGGCAGACCTACGAGCAGTACTTC.

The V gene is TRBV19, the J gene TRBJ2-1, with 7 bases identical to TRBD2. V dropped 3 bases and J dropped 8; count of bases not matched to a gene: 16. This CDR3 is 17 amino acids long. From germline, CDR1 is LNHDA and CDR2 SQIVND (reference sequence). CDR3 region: CASSMGRKGGPRDEQFF. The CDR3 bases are TGTGCCAGTAGTATGGGGAGGAAGGGAGGGCCGAGGGATGAGCAGTTCTTC.

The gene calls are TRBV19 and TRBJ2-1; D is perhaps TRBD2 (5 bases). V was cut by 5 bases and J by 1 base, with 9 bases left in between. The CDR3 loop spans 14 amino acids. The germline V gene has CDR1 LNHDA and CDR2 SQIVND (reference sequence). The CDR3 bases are TGTGCCAGTAGTGCCAGAGGGTCCTACAATGAGCAGTTCTTC. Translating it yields CASSARGSYNEQFF.

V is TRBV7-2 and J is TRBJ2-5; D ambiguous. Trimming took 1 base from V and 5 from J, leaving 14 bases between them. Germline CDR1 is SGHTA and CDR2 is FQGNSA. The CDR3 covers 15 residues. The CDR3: CASSLVVAPRETQYF. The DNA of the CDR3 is TGTGCCAGCAGCTTAGTGGTGGCCCCCAGGGAGACCCAGTACTTC.

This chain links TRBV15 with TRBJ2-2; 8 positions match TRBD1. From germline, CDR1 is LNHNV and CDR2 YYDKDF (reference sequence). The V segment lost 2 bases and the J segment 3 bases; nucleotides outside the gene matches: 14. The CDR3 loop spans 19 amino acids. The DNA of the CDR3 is TGTGCCACCAGCAGAACTTACCCGGGACAGGACATCTACACCGGGGAGCTGTTTTTT. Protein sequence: CATSRTYPGQDIYTGELFF.

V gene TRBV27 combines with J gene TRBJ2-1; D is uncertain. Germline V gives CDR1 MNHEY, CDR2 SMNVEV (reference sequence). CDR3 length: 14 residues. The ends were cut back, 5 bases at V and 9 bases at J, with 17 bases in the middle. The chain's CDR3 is CASSPIVSLGEQFF. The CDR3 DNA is TGTGCCAGCAGTCCTATTGTGAGCCTCGGTGAGCAGTTCTTC.

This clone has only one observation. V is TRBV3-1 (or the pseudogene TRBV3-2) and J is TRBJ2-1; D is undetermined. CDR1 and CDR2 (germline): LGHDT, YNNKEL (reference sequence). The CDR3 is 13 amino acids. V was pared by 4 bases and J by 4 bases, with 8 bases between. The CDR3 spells CASSPTGYNEQFF. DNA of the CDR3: TGTGCCAGCAGCCCGACCGGGTACAATGAGCAGTTCTTC.

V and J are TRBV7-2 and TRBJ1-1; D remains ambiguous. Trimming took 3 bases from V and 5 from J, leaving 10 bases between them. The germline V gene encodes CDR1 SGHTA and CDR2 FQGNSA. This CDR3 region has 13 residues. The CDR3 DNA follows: TGTGCCAGCAGCTTGGAGGGCGTTACTGAAGCTTTCTTT. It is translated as CASSLEGVTEAFF.

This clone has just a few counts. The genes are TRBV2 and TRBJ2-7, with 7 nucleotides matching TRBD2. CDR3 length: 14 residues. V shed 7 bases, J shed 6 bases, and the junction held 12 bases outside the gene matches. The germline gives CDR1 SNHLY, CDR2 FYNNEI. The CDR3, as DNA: TGTGCCAGCAACGGTCGGCTAGCGGTCGTCGAGCAGTACTTC. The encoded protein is CASNGRLAVVEQYF.

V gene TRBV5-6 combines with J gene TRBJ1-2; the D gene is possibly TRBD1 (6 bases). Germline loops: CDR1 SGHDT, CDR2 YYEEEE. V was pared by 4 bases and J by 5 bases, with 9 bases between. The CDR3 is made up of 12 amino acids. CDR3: CASSPQGYGYTF. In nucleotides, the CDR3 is TGTGCCAGCAGCCCACAGGGATATGGCTACACCTTC.

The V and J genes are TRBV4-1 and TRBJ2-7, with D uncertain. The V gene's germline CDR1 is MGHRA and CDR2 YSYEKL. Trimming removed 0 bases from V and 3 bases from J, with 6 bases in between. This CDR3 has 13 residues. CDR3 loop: CASSQDYNYEQYF. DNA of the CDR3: TGCGCCAGCAGCCAAGATTACAACTACGAGCAGTACTTC.

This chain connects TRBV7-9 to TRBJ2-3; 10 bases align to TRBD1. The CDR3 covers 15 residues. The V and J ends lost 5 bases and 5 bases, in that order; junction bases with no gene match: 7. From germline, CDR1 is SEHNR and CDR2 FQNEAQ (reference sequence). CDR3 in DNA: TGTGCCAGCAGCCCCGGGACAGGGGCCCAAGATACGCAGTATTTT. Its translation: CASSPGTGAQDTQYF.

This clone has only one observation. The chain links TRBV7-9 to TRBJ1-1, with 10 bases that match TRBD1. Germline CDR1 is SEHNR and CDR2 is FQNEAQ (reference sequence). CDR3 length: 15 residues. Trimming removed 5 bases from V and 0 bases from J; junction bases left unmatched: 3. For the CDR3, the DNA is TGTGCCAGCAGCCCGGGGACAGGGGTGAACACTGAAGCTTTCTTT. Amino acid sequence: CASSPGTGVNTEAFF. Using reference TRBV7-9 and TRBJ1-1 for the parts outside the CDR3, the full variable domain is DTGVSQNPRHKITKRGQNVTFRCDPISEHNRLYWYRQTLGQGPEFLTYFQNEAQLEKSRLLSDRFSAERPKGSFSTLEIQRTEQGDSAMYLCASSPGTGVNTEAFFGQGTRLTVV.

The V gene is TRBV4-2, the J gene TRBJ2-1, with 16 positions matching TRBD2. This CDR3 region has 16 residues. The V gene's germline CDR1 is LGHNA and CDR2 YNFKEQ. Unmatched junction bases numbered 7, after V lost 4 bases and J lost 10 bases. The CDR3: CASSPGTSGRAGEQFF. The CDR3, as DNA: TGTGCCAGCAGCCCCGGGACTAGCGGGAGGGCCGGGGAGCAGTTCTTC.

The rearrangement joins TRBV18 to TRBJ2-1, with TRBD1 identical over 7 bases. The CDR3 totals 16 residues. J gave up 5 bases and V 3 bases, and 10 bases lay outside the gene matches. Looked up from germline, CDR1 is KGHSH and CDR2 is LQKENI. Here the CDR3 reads CASSPTDRVGNNEQFF. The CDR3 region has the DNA TGTGCCAGCTCACCCACCGACAGGGTTGGTAACAATGAGCAGTTCTTC.

The CDR3 here is CASSESTAAEQYF. The CDR3, as DNA: TGTGCCAGCAGTGAGTCGACGGCGGCCGAGCAGTACTTC. J is TRBJ2-7 and V is TRBV6-1; D gene unclear. This CDR3 region has 13 residues. V was shortened by 3 bases and J by 6 bases, with 12 bases between the two germline ends. Germline values: CDR1 MNHNS, CDR2 SASEGT.

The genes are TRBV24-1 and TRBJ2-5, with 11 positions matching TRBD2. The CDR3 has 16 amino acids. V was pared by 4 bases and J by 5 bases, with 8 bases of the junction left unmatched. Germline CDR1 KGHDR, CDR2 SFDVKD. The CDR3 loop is CATSDSIAGGPETQYF. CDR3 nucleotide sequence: TGTGCCACCAGTGACTCCATAGCGGGGGGGCCGGAGACCCAGTACTTC.

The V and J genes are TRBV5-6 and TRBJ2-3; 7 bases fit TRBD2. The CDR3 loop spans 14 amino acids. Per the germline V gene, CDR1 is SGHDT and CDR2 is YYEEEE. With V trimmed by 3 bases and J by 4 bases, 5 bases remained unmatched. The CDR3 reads CASSSAGRADTQYF. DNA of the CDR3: TGTGCCAGCAGCTCAGCGGGAAGGGCAGATACGCAGTATTTT. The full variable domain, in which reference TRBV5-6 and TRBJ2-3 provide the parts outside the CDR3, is DAGVTQSPTHLIKTRGQQVTLRCSPKSGHDTVSWYQQALGQGPQFIFQYYEEEERQRGNFPDRFSGHQFPNYSSELNVNALLLGDSALYLCASSSAGRADTQYFGPGTRLTVL.

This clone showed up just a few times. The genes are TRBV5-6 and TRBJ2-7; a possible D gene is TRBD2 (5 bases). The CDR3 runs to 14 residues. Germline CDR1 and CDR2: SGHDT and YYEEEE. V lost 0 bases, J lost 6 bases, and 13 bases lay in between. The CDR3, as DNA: TGTGCCAGCAGCTTGGTTGGGCTAGCTGGCGAGCAGTACTTC. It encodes CASSLVGLAGEQYF. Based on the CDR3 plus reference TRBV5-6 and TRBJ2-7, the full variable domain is DAGVTQSPTHLIKTRGQQVTLRCSPKSGHDTVSWYQQALGQGPQFIFQYYEEEERQRGNFPDRFSGHQFPNYSSELNVNALLLGDSALYLCASSLVGLAGEQYFGPGTRLTVT.

CDR3 sequence: CASSYSSKRSTQYF. CDR3 nucleotides: TGTGCCAGCAGTTACTCCTCTAAGCGGAGTACGCAGTATTTT. The chain links TRBV6-5 to TRBJ2-3; possible D gene TRBD2, 5 bases. Germline lookup yields CDR1 MNHEY and CDR2 SVGAGI. V gave up 0 bases and J gave up 8 bases, with 12 bases separating them. CDR3 length: 14 residues.

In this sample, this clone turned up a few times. CDR3 protein: CASSLEAVSYEQYF. The DNA of the CDR3 is TGCGCCAGCAGCTTGGAGGCGGTCTCCTACGAGCAGTACTTC. The chain is built from TRBV5-1 and TRBJ2-7; D unclear. The V and J ends lost 0 bases and 0 bases respectively, with 7 bases between them. The V gene's germline CDR1 is SGHRS and CDR2 YFSETQ. The CDR3 contains 14 residues.

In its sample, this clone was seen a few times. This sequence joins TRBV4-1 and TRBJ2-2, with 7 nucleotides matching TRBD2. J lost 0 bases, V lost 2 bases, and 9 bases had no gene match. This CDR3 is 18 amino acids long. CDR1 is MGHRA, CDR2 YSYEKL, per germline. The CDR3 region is CASSQLLAAFANTGELFF. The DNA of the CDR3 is TGCGCCAGCAGCCAACTCCTAGCGGCGTTCGCGAACACCGGGGAGCTGTTTTTT.

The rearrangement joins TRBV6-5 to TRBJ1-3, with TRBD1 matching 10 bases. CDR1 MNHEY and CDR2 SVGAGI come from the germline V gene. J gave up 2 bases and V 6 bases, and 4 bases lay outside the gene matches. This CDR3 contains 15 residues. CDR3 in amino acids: CASSSGTGAGNTIYF. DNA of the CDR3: TGTGCCAGCAGCTCCGGGACAGGGGCTGGAAACACCATATATTTT.

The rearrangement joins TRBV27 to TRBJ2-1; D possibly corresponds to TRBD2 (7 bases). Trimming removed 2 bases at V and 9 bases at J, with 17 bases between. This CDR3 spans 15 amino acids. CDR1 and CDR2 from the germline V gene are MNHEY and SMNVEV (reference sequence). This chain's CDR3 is CASSLVAGDYFEQFF. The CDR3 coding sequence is TGTGCCAGCAGTTTAGTGGCAGGGGACTATTTTGAGCAGTTCTTC.

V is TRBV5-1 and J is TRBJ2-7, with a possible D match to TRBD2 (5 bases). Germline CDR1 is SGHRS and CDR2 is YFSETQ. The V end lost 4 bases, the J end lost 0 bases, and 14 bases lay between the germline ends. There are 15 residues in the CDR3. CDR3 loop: CASSLTILSSYEQYF. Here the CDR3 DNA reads TGCGCCAGCAGCCTGACTATTCTAAGCTCCTACGAGCAGTACTTC.

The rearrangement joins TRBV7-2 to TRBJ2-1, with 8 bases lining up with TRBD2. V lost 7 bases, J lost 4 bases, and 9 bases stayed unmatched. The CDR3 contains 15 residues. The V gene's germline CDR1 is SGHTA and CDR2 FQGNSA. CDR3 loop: CASTQRGGRYNEQFF. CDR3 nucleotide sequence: TGTGCCAGCACGCAACGGGGGGGGAGATACAATGAGCAGTTCTTC.